Listed below are T cell receptor beta chains from one sample, sequenced in a study of shared clonotypes between healthy human individuals. The assay was immunoSEQ multiplex PCR, and TCRdb's table has in-frame clones only and misses some. The sample lists about half a million clones; 70% to 85% were seen once. Input material: PBMCs. These receptor sequences come from a woman aged 40 to 49 in good health. Some clones in this sample may be carry-over from other donors' samples. Both conserved end residues are part of each CDR3. A D gene is named only where the DNA matches it firmly. Some rows have no size entry. The others give once, few or many, or a class for an expanded clone.

J gene	CDR3 length	clone size	V gene	D gene	CDR3 protein	CDR3 DNA
TRBJ2-7	14	NA	TRBV28	TRBD2	CASGLGGVSYEQYF	TGTGCCAGCGGGTTGGGAGGGGTCTCCTACGAGCAGTACTTC
TRBJ2-5	14	NA	TRBV29-1	TRBD2	CSAGLAGERETQYF	TGCAGCGCTGGATTGGCGGGAGAGCGGGAGACCCAGTACTTC
TRBJ2-2	13	NA	TRBV28	NA	CASRGGVGGELFF	TGTGCCAGCAGGGGTGGGGTTGGCGGGGAGCTGTTTTTT
TRBJ1-1	15	NA	TRBV19	NA	CASSIGPGANTEAFF	TGTGCCAGTAGTATAGGTCCAGGGGCGAACACTGAAGCTTTCTTT
TRBJ2-5	17	NA	TRBV9	TRBD2	CASSMGLAGGLQETQYF	TGTGCCAGCAGCATGGGACTAGCGGGAGGGCTACAAGAGACCCAGTACTTC
TRBJ2-1	18	once	TRBV4-3	TRBD2	CASSQDPVAGDAYNEQFF	TGCGCCAGCAGCCAAGACCCGGTAGCGGGAGACGCCTACAATGAGCAGTTCTTC
TRBJ2-6	14	NA	TRBV29-1	NA	CSVQQVSGANVLTF	TGCAGCGTGCAACAGGTCTCTGGGGCCAACGTCCTGACTTTC
TRBJ2-5	14	NA	TRBV5-1	NA	CASSPDLAQETQYF	TGCGCCAGCAGCCCGGATCTAGCCCAAGAGACCCAGTACTTC
TRBJ1-1	15	NA	TRBV5-6	NA	CASSLKFDTGAQAFF	TGTGCCAGCAGCTTGAAATTTGATACGGGAGCGCAAGCTTTCTTT
TRBJ2-5	15	NA	TRBV27	TRBD1	CASSSAQGAGETQYF	TGTGCCAGCAGTTCCGCTCAGGGGGCGGGAGAGACCCAGTACTTC
TRBJ1-2	14	few	TRBV2	NA	CASSEIKGGYGYTF	TGTGCCAGCAGTGAGATTAAGGGGGGCTATGGCTACACCTTC
TRBJ1-5	16	NA	TRBV5-1	NA	CASSSRRGGVNQPQHF	TGCGCCAGCAGCTCCAGACGAGGGGGTGTCAATCAGCCCCAGCATTTT
TRBJ1-1	11	NA	TRBV6-6	NA	CASSSGRGAFF	TGTGCCAGCAGTTCGGGACGGGGAGCTTTCTTT
TRBJ2-7	15	NA	TRBV28	NA	CASSSPWAGSHEQYF	TGTGCCAGCAGTTCCCCTTGGGCGGGGTCCCACGAGCAGTACTTC
TRBJ1-1	14	many	TRBV29-1	NA	CSVDRAGGYTEAFF	TGCAGCGTTGACAGGGCGGGGGGGTACACTGAAGCTTTCTTT
TRBJ2-3	15	NA	TRBV7-2	TRBD2	CASSSLGRATDTQYF	TGTGCCAGCAGCTCGTTGGGGAGGGCCACAGATACGCAGTATTTT
TRBJ1-5	17	NA	TRBV28	NA	CASSLGSGVINNQPQHF	TGTGCCAGCAGTTTAGGCTCAGGGGTAATCAACAATCAGCCCCAGCATTTT
TRBJ2-5	15	NA	TRBV5-8	NA	CASSFTGPSQETQYF	TGTGCCAGCAGCTTTACAGGACCCTCTCAAGAGACCCAGTACTTC
TRBJ2-1	9	NA	TRBV23-1	NA	CARPGREFF	TGCGCCAGACCGGGACGGGAGTTCTTC
TRBJ1-2	13	NA	TRBV27	NA	CASGRDGSYGYTF	TGTGCCAGCGGAAGGGACGGATCTTATGGCTACACCTTC
TRBJ1-5	13	many	TRBV30	NA	CAWSVRVNQPQHF	TGTGCCTGGAGTGTACGGGTCAATCAGCCCCAGCATTTT
TRBJ1-1	15	NA	TRBV18	NA	CASSPRGGLNTEAFF	TGTGCCAGCTCACCACGGGGGGGGTTGAACACTGAAGCTTTCTTT
TRBJ2-5	15	NA	TRBV7-9	NA	CASSPPGQLPMEQYF	TGTGCCAGCAGCCCCCCCGGACAGCTCCCTATGGAGCAGTACTTC
TRBJ2-4	17	NA	TRBV4-1	TRBD2	CASSQVGTSGSKNIQYF	TGCGCCAGCAGCCAAGTAGGGACTAGCGGGTCCAAAAACATTCAGTACTTC
TRBJ1-4	14	NA	TRBV19	NA	CASSMMGWSEKLFF	TGTGCCAGTAGTATGATGGGTTGGAGTGAAAAACTGTTTTTT
TRBJ2-1	16	NA	TRBV11-1	TRBD2	CASSLRGLAPYNEQFF	TGTGCCAGCAGCTTAAGGGGACTAGCGCCCTACAATGAGCAGTTCTTC
TRBJ1-1	14	NA	TRBV6-5	NA	CASRRQTGNTEAFF	TGTGCCAGCAGACGACAAACAGGAAACACTGAAGCTTTCTTT
TRBJ1-4	15	NA	TRBV7-8	NA	CASSLAGWSNEKLFF	TGTGCCAGCAGCTTAGCGGGCTGGTCTAATGAAAAACTGTTTTTT
TRBJ2-7	14	NA	TRBV6-6	NA	CASSRTDRSYEQYF	TGTGCCAGCAGCCGGACAGACCGCTCCTACGAGCAGTACTTC
TRBJ1-2	13	NA	TRBV28	NA	CASREYSNYGYTF	TGTGCCAGCAGGGAATACTCTAACTATGGCTACACCTTC
TRBJ2-1	17	NA	TRBV4-2	NA	CASSQGGRLSVLNEQFF	TGTGCCAGCAGCCAAGGCGGGCGACTAAGTGTCCTCAATGAGCAGTTCTTC
TRBJ1-1	13	NA	TRBV7-2	NA	CASSTSLNTEAFF	TGTGCCAGCAGCACGTCATTGAACACTGAAGCTTTCTTT
TRBJ2-5	13	NA	TRBV15	TRBD1	CATSTDRGREQYF	TGTGCCACCAGCACAGACAGGGGGCGAGAGCAGTACTTC
TRBJ2-5	12	NA	TRBV9	TRBD1	CASSVGQGVQYF	TGTGCCAGCAGCGTAGGGCAGGGGGTCCAGTACTTC
TRBJ1-4	17	NA	TRBV28	TRBD1	CASRRDRGRVVGEKLFF	TGTGCCAGCAGAAGGGACAGGGGGCGCGTGGTCGGTGAAAAACTGTTTTTT
TRBJ1-2	16	NA	TRBV5-4	TRBD1	CASSFDRGRSNYGYTF	TGTGCCAGCAGCTTCGACAGGGGACGGTCTAACTATGGCTACACCTTC
TRBJ1-4	15	NA	TRBV6-5	NA	CASSPSVGLVGKLFF	TGTGCCAGCAGCCCATCGGTGGGGCTGGTTGGAAAACTGTTTTTT
TRBJ2-2	15	NA	TRBV4-3	NA	CASSQGRGYTGELFF	TGCGCCAGCAGCCAAGGGAGGGGGTACACCGGGGAGCTGTTTTTT